This entry is about one T cell receptor beta chain. What it binds is unknown. These data originate in a study of T-cell memory formation after mild COVID-19. About the research overall: Most TCR clusters belonged to a single donor. Study outcomes and limitations: Researchers report contracting CD4+ clones mostly in CM and EM, with CD8+ clones in EMRA. For second-wave clones that peaked at day 37, SARS-CoV-2 specificity went unverified.

Germline assignment: CDR1 LNHDA and CDR2 SQIVND (reference sequence). This CDR3 is built from 15 residues. The ends lost 5 bases at V and 1 base at J; junction bases unmatched: 7. The 5'RACE method, run with constant-segment primers, produced TCR alpha and TCR beta cDNA libraries (carrying sample barcodes and UMIs). TCRdb fed the 5' RACE reads into MiXCR, producing one record per CDR3 protein. The sample holds over 120,000 distinct CDR3 sequences, about 5.7% seen once. The clonotype was recovered from an adult woman who had mild COVID-19 (a few samples of this study predate the infection). Cell type and time point are not known. This chain uses TRBV19 with TRBJ1-1, with 7 bases identical to TRBD1. Specimen: PBMCs or a T cell subset sorted from them (not recorded which). CDR3 nucleotides: TGTGCCAGTAGTTTCGCCGGGACAGAGAACACTGAAGCTTTCTTT. This gives the protein CASSFAGTENTEAFF. Full variable domain (outside the CDR3, taken from reference TRBV19 and TRBJ1-1): DGGITQSPKYLFRKEGQNVTLSCEQNLNHDAMYWYRQDPGQGLRLIYYSQIVNDFQKGDIAEGYSVSREKKESFPLTVTSAQKNPTAFYLCASSFAGTENTEAFFGQGTRLTVV.